The 12 T cell receptor beta chains listed next were all sequenced from one sample in a study of cytomegalovirus exposure and HLA in healthy donors. The method was immunoSEQ multiplex PCR; TCRdb's version includes in-frame clones alone and lacks a portion of them. The data hold over 200,000 clones, with about 90% observed a single time. The sequencing sample was made of PBMCs. The receptors here all came from a woman between 18 and 30 years old in good health and CMV-seronegative.

The V call is TRBV28, the J call TRBJ1-5; no clear D gene. Germline V gene lookup returns CDR1 MDHEN and CDR2 SYDVKM. This CDR3 contains 14 residues. Trimming took 6 bases from V and 1 from J, leaving 10 bases between them. CDR3 sequence (DNA): TGTGCCAGCAGCTCCCGAGGGAGCAATCAGCCCCAGCATTTT. It translates to CASSSRGSNQPQHF.

V usage is TRBV7-9 and J usage is TRBJ2-1, with 9 bases fitting TRBD2. Germline values: CDR1 SEHNR, CDR2 FQNEAQ (reference sequence). The CDR3 is 14 amino acids. The junction had 5 bases not matched to a gene; V was cut back by 4 bases and J by 7 bases. In DNA, the CDR3 is TGTGCCAGCAGCTACGGCGGGAGGGCTAATGAGCAGTTCTTC. This encodes CASSYGGRANEQFF.

This chain uses TRBV19 with TRBJ2-7; 10 positions agree with TRBD1. The CDR3 spans 16 residues. V lost 2 bases to trimming and J lost 2 bases; unmatched junction nucleotides: 6. CDR1 and CDR2 from the germline V gene are LNHDA and SQIVND (reference sequence). The CDR3 is CASSINRDRGPYEQYF. The CDR3, as DNA: TGTGCCAGTAGTATAAACCGGGACAGGGGCCCCTACGAGCAGTACTTC.

This rearrangement joins TRBV4-3 to TRBJ2-1, with TRBD1 matching over 8 bases. This CDR3 is 14 amino acids long. The junction had 6 bases not matched to a gene; V was cut back by 1 base and J by 10 bases. Germline V gene data show CDR1 as LGHNA and CDR2 as YSLEER. Here the CDR3 reads CASSQVSPGGEQFF. CDR3 coding DNA: TGCGCCAGCAGCCAAGTGTCGCCAGGGGGCGAGCAGTTCTTC.

J is TRBJ2-7 and V is TRBV6-1, with D possibly TRBD1 on 5 matching bases. This CDR3 is 13 amino acids long. Germline CDR1 is MNHNS and CDR2 is SASEGT. V was clipped by 4 bases and J by 5 bases, with 12 bases between them. The CDR3 protein is CASSALLRDEQYF. The CDR3, as DNA: TGTGCCAGCAGTGCCCTCCTCAGGGACGAGCAGTACTTC.

CDR3 in amino acids: CASSREGGTQYF. CDR3 DNA sequence: TGTGCCAGCAGCCGGGAGGGGGGGACCCAGTACTTC. The genes are TRBV5-4 and TRBJ2-5, with TRBD2 identical over 8 bases. Looked up from germline, CDR1 is SGHNT and CDR2 is YYREEE (reference sequence). Losses at the gene ends were 4 bases for V and 7 bases for J; bases not matched to a gene: 3. CDR3 size: 12 residues.

The chain is built from TRBV7-9 and TRBJ2-3; maybe TRBD2 (6 bases). Deletions cut 2 bases from V and 4 bases from J, with 16 bases between. The CDR3 runs 16 residues. CDR1 SEHNR and CDR2 FQNEAQ come from the germline V gene (reference sequence). The CDR3 here is CASSLNIAVEADTQYF. The CDR3 coding sequence is TGTGCCAGCAGCTTAAATATAGCGGTGGAGGCAGATACGCAGTATTTT.

V usage is TRBV11-2 and J usage is TRBJ2-1; D possibly corresponds to TRBD1 (6 bases). This CDR3 has 16 residues. Germline assignment: CDR1 SGHAT and CDR2 FQNNGV. Trimming removed 5 bases from V and 6 bases from J, with 20 bases in between. Here the CDR3 reads CASSQGYTRERNEQFF. The CDR3 DNA follows: TGTGCCAGCAGCCAGGGGTATACGAGAGAACGCAATGAGCAGTTCTTC.

The chain recombines TRBV27 with TRBJ2-7, with D possibly being TRBD1 (5 bases). CDR1 is MNHEY, CDR2 SMNVEV, per germline (reference sequence). The CDR3 has 13 residues. V was cut by 3 bases and J by 3 bases, with 9 bases left in between. CDR3 nucleotides: TGTGCCAGCAGTTTTGCGCAGGGCTACGAGCAGTACTTC. Its protein product is CASSFAQGYEQYF.

The rearrangement joins TRBV4-1 to TRBJ2-3, with D possibly matching TRBD1 (6 bases). CDR3 length: 13 amino acids. V lost 0 bases, J lost 7 bases, and 8 bases lay in between. Per the germline V gene, CDR1 is MGHRA and CDR2 is YSYEKL. CDR3 in DNA: TGCGCCAGCAGCCAAGATCAGGGGTATACGCAGTATTTT. As protein: CASSQDQGYTQYF.

The chain links TRBV7-9 to TRBJ1-3; 8 bases agree with TRBD1. The CDR3 is 16 residues long. Germline values: CDR1 SEHNR, CDR2 FQNEAQ (reference sequence). The junction had 4 bases not matched to a gene; V was cut back by 2 bases and J by 1 base. CDR3 nucleotides: TGTGCCAGCAGCTTACCAGGACAGGGATCTGGAAACACCATATATTTT. This encodes CASSLPGQGSGNTIYF.

This clone was seen just once. The chain uses TRBV6-6 and TRBJ2-4, with D uncertain. CDR1 and CDR2 from the germline V gene are MNHNY and SVGAGI (reference sequence). V was trimmed by 6 bases and J by 0 bases, leaving 15 bases between them. This CDR3 is built from 16 residues. The CDR3 nucleotides are TGTGCCAGCAGCCAACCCGCTCCGGGAGCCAAAAACATTCAGTACTTC. Residues: CASSQPAPGAKNIQYF.